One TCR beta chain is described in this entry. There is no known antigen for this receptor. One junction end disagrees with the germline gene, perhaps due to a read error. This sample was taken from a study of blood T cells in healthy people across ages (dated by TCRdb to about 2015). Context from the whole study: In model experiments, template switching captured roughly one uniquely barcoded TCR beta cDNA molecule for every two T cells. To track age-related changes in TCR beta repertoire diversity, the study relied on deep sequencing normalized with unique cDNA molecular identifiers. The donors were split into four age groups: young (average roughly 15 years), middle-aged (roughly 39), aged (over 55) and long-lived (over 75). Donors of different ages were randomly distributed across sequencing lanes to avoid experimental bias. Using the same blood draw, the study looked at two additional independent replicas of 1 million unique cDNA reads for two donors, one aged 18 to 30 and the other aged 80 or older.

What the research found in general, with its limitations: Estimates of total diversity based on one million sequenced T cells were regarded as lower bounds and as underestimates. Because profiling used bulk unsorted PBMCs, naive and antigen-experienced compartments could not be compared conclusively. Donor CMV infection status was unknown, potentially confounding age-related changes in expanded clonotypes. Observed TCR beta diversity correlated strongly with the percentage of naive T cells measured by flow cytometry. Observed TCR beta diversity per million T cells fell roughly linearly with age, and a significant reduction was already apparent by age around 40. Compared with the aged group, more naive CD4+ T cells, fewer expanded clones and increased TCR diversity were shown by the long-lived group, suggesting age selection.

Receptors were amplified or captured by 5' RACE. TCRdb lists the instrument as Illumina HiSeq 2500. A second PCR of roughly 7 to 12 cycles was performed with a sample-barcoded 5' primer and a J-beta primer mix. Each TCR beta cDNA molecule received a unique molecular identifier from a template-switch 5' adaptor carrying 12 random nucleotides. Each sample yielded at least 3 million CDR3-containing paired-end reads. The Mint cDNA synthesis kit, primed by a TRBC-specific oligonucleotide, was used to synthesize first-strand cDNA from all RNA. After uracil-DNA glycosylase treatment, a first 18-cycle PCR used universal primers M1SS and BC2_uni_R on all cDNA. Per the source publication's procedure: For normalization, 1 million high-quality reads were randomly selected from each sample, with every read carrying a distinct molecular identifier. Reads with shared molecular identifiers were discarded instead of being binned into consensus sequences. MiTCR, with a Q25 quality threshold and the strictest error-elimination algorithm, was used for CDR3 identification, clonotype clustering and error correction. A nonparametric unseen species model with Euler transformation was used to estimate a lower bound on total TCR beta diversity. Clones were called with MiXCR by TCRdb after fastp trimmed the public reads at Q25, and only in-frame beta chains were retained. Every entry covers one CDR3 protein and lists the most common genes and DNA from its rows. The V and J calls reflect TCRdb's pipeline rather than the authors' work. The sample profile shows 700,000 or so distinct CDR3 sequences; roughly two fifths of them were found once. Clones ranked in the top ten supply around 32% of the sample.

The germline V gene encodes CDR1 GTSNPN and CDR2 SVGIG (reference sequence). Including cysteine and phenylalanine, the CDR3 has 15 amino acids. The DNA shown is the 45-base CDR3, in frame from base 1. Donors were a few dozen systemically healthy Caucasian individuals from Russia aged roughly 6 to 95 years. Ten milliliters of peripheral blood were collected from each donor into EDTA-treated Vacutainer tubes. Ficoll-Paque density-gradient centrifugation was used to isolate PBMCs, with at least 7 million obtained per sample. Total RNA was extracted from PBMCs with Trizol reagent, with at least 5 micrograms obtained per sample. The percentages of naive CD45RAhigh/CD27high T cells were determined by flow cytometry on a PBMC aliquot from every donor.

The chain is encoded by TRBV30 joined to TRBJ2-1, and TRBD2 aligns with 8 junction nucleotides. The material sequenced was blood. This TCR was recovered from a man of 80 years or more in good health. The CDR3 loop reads CVWSVQAGVSNEQFF. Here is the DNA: TGTGTCTGGAGTGTACAAGCGGGAGTTAGCAATGAGCAGTTCTTC.